This TCR beta chain was found in a study of blood T cell repertoires in COVID-19. Background on the study: The analysed material was cDNA or gDNA that came from T cells, B-cell-depleted T cells, or PBMCs.

Turning to this clone: Within the sample, other DNA sequences also encode this same CDR3.

Clones were read by immunoSEQ multiplex PCR, and TCRdb kept only the in-frame ones, dropping some. Of about 270,000 clones in the sample, just under 90% are singletons; the top ten hold 4.1%. The CDR3 is made up of 14 amino acids. V shed 4 bases and J 5 bases; nucleotides not matched to a gene: 6. Germline V CDR1 and CDR2: MNHEY, SMNVEV (reference sequence). This sequence joins TRBV27 and TRBJ1-2, with TRBD1 matching over 8 bases. The clonotype originates from a woman aged 25 to 39 with acute COVID-19. The sequencing sample was made of PBMCs or T cells enriched from blood (not recorded which). This chain's CDR3 is CASSSGQGNYGYTF. The CDR3 bases are TGTGCCAGCAGTTCCGGACAGGGCAATTATGGCTACACCTTC.